This T cell receptor (beta chain) was sequenced during a study of OX40 agonist ivuxolimab in advanced cancers. Study-level information: The dose-escalation group included hepatocellular carcinoma, melanoma, renal cell carcinoma and head and neck cancer.

Overall study results and limits: The study found among the lowest clonal expansion in partial responders at 0.1-3.0 mg/kg. Doses of 0.1 to 3.0 mg/kg were accompanied by clonal expansion of CD4+ and CD8+ blood T cells by week 6. The expanded peripheral T cells' antigen specificity was not determined.

Profiling relied on immunoSEQ multiplex PCR, and the TCRdb table lists in-frame clones only, not all of them. The table lists about 83,000 clones, just over 90% of them singletons. With respect to this clone: Its antigen is not identified.

The source was CD4+ or CD8+ T cells sorted from blood, collected in a trial of the OX40 agonist ivuxolimab. This clonotype was obtained from an adult with an advanced solid tumor such as melanoma, head and neck, liver or kidney cancer.

CDR3 bases: TGCGCCAGCAGCCTGGACAGCTCCTACAATGAGCAGTTCTTC. This sequence encodes CASSLDSSYNEQFF. This chain uses TRBV10-1 with TRBJ2-1; tentative D call: TRBD1 (6 bases). V was pared by 6 bases and J by 0 bases, with 9 bases between. CDR3 length: 14 amino acids. Germline assignment: CDR1 WNHNN and CDR2 SYGVQD (reference sequence).